Sequencing of this TCR beta chain was carried out in a study of T cell responses to AZD1222 COVID-19 vaccine. Study-wide results and limits: Seropositive status at baseline applied to only 6 or 7 AZD1222 recipients.

With regard to this clone: No antigen is known for it.

Trimming removed 5 bases from V and 7 bases from J, with 14 bases in between. The germline V gene has CDR1 KGHDR and CDR2 SFDVKD. The CDR3 has 14 residues. The method was immunoSEQ multiplex PCR; TCRdb's version includes in-frame clones alone and lacks a portion of them. Here the sample spans tens of thousands of clones, approximately 91% being singletons. The material sequenced was peripheral blood, taken on day 0 of AZD1222 vaccination. The source of this sequence is an adult in good health. V and J are TRBV24-1 and TRBJ2-1; D is uncertain. The CDR3 coding sequence is TGTGCCACCAGTGCTGGGCTCCCAACGAATGAGCAGTTCTTC. Translation gives CATSAGLPTNEQFF.